These T cell receptor beta chains were read from a single sample in a study of blood T cell repertoires in COVID-19. Here immunoSEQ multiplex PCR was the method, and the copy in TCRdb shows in-frame clones only, minus some. The data show roughly 190,000 clones, approximately 86% seen once. Input material: PBMCs or T cells enriched from blood (not recorded which). These receptors all come from a woman aged 40-49 years in a cohort exposed to, infected with or recovered from COVID-19 (not recorded which). CDR3s include the opening cysteine and the closing phenylalanine or tryptophan. Fields, in order: clone size, D gene, V gene, J gene, CDR3 DNA, CDR3 protein. D genes are given only for firm matches. Only part of the rows carry a size: once, few, many, or a class if the clone is expanded.

clone size: -
D gene: -
V gene: TRBV27
J gene: TRBJ2-5
CDR3 DNA: TGTGCCAGCAGTTTATCAGGCGGATTGGGAGAGACCCAGTACTTC
CDR3 protein: CASSLSGGLGETQYF

clone size: once
D gene: -
V gene: TRBV6-5
J gene: TRBJ2-1
CDR3 DNA: TGTGCCAGCACCGCGACAGCTTACAATGAGCAGTTCTTC
CDR3 protein: CASTATAYNEQFF

clone size: -
D gene: -
V gene: TRBV11-2
J gene: TRBJ1-6
CDR3 DNA: TGTGCCAGCAGCTTAGATTTGGGCCGGGGAATATCACCCCTCCACTTT
CDR3 protein: CASSLDLGRGISPLHF

clone size: few
D gene: -
V gene: TRBV4-1
J gene: TRBJ2-2
CDR3 DNA: TGCGCCAGCAGCCCCAAAGGGGGTCGAAGGACCGGGGAGCTGTTTTTT
CDR3 protein: CASSPKGGRRTGELFF

clone size: -
D gene: -
V gene: TRBV6-1
J gene: TRBJ2-7
CDR3 DNA: TGTGCCAGCAGTGAAAGTGCAGGTATCCCCTACGAGCAGTACTTC
CDR3 protein: CASSESAGIPYEQYF

clone size: -
D gene: -
V gene: TRBV10-3
J gene: TRBJ2-1
CDR3 DNA: TGTGCCATCAGTTTTCGACTAGGATCGGACAATGAGCAGTTCTTC
CDR3 protein: CAISFRLGSDNEQFF

clone size: few
D gene: -
V gene: TRBV5-4
J gene: TRBJ1-2
CDR3 DNA: TGTGCCAGCAGCTCCCAGGGGCCCGGCTACACCTTC
CDR3 protein: CASSSQGPGYTF

clone size: -
D gene: TRBD2
V gene: TRBV11-2
J gene: TRBJ2-5
CDR3 DNA: TGTGCCAGCAGCCGCGGGGCTAGCGGGGGGCCGCCCCAAGAGACCCAGTACTTC
CDR3 protein: CASSRGASGGPPQETQYF

clone size: -
D gene: -
V gene: TRBV6-4
J gene: TRBJ2-2
CDR3 DNA: TGTGCCAGCACCGAGACGGGGACCGGGGAGCTGTTTTTT
CDR3 protein: CASTETGTGELFF

clone size: -
D gene: TRBD1
V gene: TRBV9
J gene: TRBJ1-2
CDR3 DNA: TGTGCCAGCAGCGCCGGGACAGCCAACTATGGCTACACCTTC
CDR3 protein: CASSAGTANYGYTF

clone size: -
D gene: TRBD2
V gene: TRBV6-6
J gene: TRBJ2-5
CDR3 DNA: TGTGCCAGCAGTTACTCGTCGTCGGGGGGTCTGACCCAGTACTTC
CDR3 protein: CASSYSSSGGLTQYF

clone size: -
D gene: -
V gene: TRBV29-1
J gene: TRBJ2-7
CDR3 DNA: TGCAGCGTTGAAGACGGAGGCTACCCCGGCTCTTTGGGCAACGAGCAGTACTTC
CDR3 protein: CSVEDGGYPGSLGNEQYF

clone size: -
D gene: -
V gene: TRBV5-1
J gene: TRBJ2-1
CDR3 DNA: TGCGCCAGCAGCCTAAGATACAGGAATGAGCAGTTCTTC
CDR3 protein: CASSLRYRNEQFF

clone size: -
D gene: -
V gene: TRBV21-1
J gene: TRBJ2-2
CDR3 DNA: TGTGCCAGCAGCATGGATAGCGGGTGGCCCGGGGAGCTGTTTTTT
CDR3 protein: CASSMDSGWPGELFF

clone size: -
D gene: -
V gene: TRBV12-3/TRBV12-4
J gene: TRBJ2-1
CDR3 DNA: TGTGCCAGCAGTACCAGGGACTACAATGAGCAGTTCTTC
CDR3 protein: CASSTRDYNEQFF

clone size: -
D gene: -
V gene: TRBV30
J gene: TRBJ2-7
CDR3 DNA: TGTGCCTGGTCTCAGGGCTACGAGCAGTACTTC
CDR3 protein: CAWSQGYEQYF

clone size: -
D gene: TRBD1
V gene: TRBV11-2
J gene: TRBJ2-7
CDR3 DNA: TGTGCCAGCAGCTTACAGGGGGCGGTGAACGAGCAGTACTTC
CDR3 protein: CASSLQGAVNEQYF

clone size: -
D gene: -
V gene: TRBV19
J gene: TRBJ2-5
CDR3 DNA: TGTGCCAGTAGCCGCCAGGGCGGCCAAGAGACCCAGTACTTC
CDR3 protein: CASSRQGGQETQYF

clone size: -
D gene: TRBD1
V gene: TRBV15
J gene: TRBJ1-4
CDR3 DNA: TGTGCCACCAGCAGAGCCCCCAATGTACAGGGGATCGGCACTAATGAAAAACTGTTTTTT
CDR3 protein: CATSRAPNVQGIGTNEKLFF

clone size: many
D gene: -
V gene: TRBV6-4
J gene: TRBJ2-2
CDR3 DNA: TGTGCCAGCAGTGACTCGGGACAGAACACCGGGGAGCTGTTTTTT
CDR3 protein: CASSDSGQNTGELFF

clone size: -
D gene: TRBD1
V gene: TRBV11-2
J gene: TRBJ1-1
CDR3 DNA: TGTGCCAGCAGCCACTCAGGGGGGAACACTGAAGCTTTCTTT
CDR3 protein: CASSHSGGNTEAFF

clone size: once
D gene: TRBD1
V gene: TRBV5-5
J gene: TRBJ1-1
CDR3 DNA: TGTGCCAGCAGCCTCTGGGACAGGTTGGACACTGAAGCTTTCTTT
CDR3 protein: CASSLWDRLDTEAFF

clone size: -
D gene: TRBD1
V gene: TRBV27
J gene: TRBJ2-7
CDR3 DNA: TGTGCCAGCAGTTTACAAGGGACAGGGGCCTACGAGCAGTACTTC
CDR3 protein: CASSLQGTGAYEQYF

clone size: -
D gene: -
V gene: TRBV15
J gene: TRBJ1-1
CDR3 DNA: TGTGCCACCAGCAGACTCAGGGAAATGAACACTGAAGCTTTCTTT
CDR3 protein: CATSRLREMNTEAFF

clone size: -
D gene: -
V gene: TRBV7-9
J gene: TRBJ1-1
CDR3 DNA: TGTGCCAGCAGTACAATTAGCAGCTACCTGAACACTGAAGCTTTCTTT
CDR3 protein: CASSTISSYLNTEAFF

clone size: -
D gene: TRBD1
V gene: TRBV19
J gene: TRBJ1-1
CDR3 DNA: TGTGCCAGTTGGGACAGGGAACGGCGCGGAAACACTGAAGCTTTCTTT
CDR3 protein: CASWDRERRGNTEAFF

clone size: -
D gene: TRBD1
V gene: TRBV4-1
J gene: TRBJ2-7
CDR3 DNA: TGCGCCAGCAGCCAAGTTGAAGGACAGGGAACCTACGAGCAGTACTTC
CDR3 protein: CASSQVEGQGTYEQYF

clone size: -
D gene: -
V gene: TRBV7-6
J gene: TRBJ2-2
CDR3 DNA: TGTGCCAGCAGCTTACAGCAGGGGTACACCGGGGAGCTGTTTTTT
CDR3 protein: CASSLQQGYTGELFF

clone size: -
D gene: -
V gene: TRBV7-9
J gene: TRBJ2-5
CDR3 DNA: TGTGCCAGCAGCCCCCCTCTGACTCCCCGAGAGACCCAGTACTTC
CDR3 protein: CASSPPLTPRETQYF